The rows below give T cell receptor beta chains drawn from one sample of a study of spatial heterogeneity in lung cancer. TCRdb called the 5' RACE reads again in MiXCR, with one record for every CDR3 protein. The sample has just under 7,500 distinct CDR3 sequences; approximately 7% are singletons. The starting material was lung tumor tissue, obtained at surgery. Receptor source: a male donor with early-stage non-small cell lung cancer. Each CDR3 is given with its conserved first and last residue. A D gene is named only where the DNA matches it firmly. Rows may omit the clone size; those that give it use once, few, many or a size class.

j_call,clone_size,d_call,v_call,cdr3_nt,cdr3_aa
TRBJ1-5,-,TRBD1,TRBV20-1,TGCAGTGTCCCCGGGACAGGGGATCATCAGCCCCAGCATTTT,CSVPGTGDHQPQHF
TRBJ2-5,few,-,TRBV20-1,TGCAGTGCTCGAAAGGACAGCGGGGTGGAGACCCAGTACTTC,CSARKDSGVETQYF
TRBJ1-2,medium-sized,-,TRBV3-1,TGTGCCAGCAGCCAAGTCGCATCGCGACCAACCTTC,CASSQVASRPTF
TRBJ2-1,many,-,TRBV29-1,TGCAGCGTTGAAACAAACACCGATGAGCAGTTCTTC,CSVETNTDEQFF
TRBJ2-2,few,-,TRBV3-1,TGTGCCAGCAGTCCAGCCAGGATGAACACCGGGGAGCTGTTTTTT,CASSPARMNTGELFF
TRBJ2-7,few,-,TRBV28,TGTGCCAGCAGTTCGACCGTATCCGAGCAGTACTTC,CASSSTVSEQYF
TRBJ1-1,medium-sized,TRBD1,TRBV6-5,TGTGCCACCAGAGGGGGCGTTACTGAAGCTTTCTTT,CATRGGVTEAFF
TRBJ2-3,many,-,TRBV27,TGTGCCAGCAGCAGGGCCCGCGGGGTTGATACGCAGTATTTT,CASSRARGVDTQYF
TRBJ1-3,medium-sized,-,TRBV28,TGTGCCAGCAGTTTAGGGAGTAGCTCTGGAAACACCATATATTTT,CASSLGSSSGNTIYF
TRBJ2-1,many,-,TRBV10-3,TGTGCCATCAGTGAGTCGACATTCGCCAGGACCCTCAATGAGCAGTTCTTC,CAISESTFARTLNEQFF
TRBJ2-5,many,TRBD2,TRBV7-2,TGTGCCAGCGGATTTAGCGGGAGCGGGGAAGAGACCCAGTACTTC,CASGFSGSGEETQYF
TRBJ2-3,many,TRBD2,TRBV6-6,TGTGCCAGCAGTTACGGGACTACTGCCGGAGATACGCAGTATTTT,CASSYGTTAGDTQYF
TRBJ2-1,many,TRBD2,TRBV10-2,TGCGCCAGCAGTGAAGGGGCTAGCGGGAGGGGCAGCTCCTACAATGAGCAGTTCTTC,CASSEGASGRGSSYNEQFF
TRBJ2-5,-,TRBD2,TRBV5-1,TGCGCCAGCAGCTCGTCGACTAGCGGGGGGCCAGGGGAGACCCAGTACTTC,CASSSSTSGGPGETQYF
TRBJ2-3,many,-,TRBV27,TGTGCCAGCTCCAAGTTTAGCGTCTCTCCGGTTGGCACAGATACGCAGTATTTT,CASSKFSVSPVGTDTQYF
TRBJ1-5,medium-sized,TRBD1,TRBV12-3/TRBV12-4,TGTGCCAGCAGCAGGACAGGGGAGTTTGGGCCCCAGCATTTT,CASSRTGEFGPQHF
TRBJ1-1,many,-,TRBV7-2,TGTGCCAGCAGCCCTACAGGGCGCACTGAAGCTTTCTTT,CASSPTGRTEAFF
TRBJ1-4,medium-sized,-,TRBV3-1,TGTGCCAGCAGCCCGCTGGGGGAAGATAATGAAAAACTGTTTTTT,CASSPLGEDNEKLFF
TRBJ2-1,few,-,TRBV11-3,TGTGCCAGCAGCCCGGTTTACTCCAATGAGCAGTTCTTC,CASSPVYSNEQFF
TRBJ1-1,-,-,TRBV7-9,TGTGCCAGCACCGTGGCCGGCTATGAAGCTTTCTTT,CASTVAGYEAFF
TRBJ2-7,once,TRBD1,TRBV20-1,TGCAGTGCTATGGGACAGGGGGGCGAGCAGTACTTC,CSAMGQGGEQYF
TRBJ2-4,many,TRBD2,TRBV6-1,TGTGCCAGCAGTGAGCGGACTAGCGGCTTAAACATTCAGTACTTC,CASSERTSGLNIQYF
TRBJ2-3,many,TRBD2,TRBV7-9,TGTGCCAGTTCGGGACTAGCGGCAGATACGCAGTATTTT,CASSGLAADTQYF
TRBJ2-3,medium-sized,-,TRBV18,TGTGCCAGCTCACGAGGGCTGACAGACCCTAGCACAGATACGCAGTATTTT,CASSRGLTDPSTDTQYF
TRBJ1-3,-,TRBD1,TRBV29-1,TGCAGCGTTGGAACAGGGGGCTACGGAAACACCATATATTTT,CSVGTGGYGNTIYF
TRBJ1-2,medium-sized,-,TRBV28,TGTGCCAGCAGTTTATCCTCAGGGGCTCAGCGTCCCTACACCTTC,CASSLSSGAQRPYTF
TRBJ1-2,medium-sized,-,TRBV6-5,TGTGCCAGCAGTCGAGAGCCAGTGGGGCAGGGTGGCTACACCTTC,CASSREPVGQGGYTF
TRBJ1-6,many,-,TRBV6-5,TGTGCCAGCAGTTACCGGCCCTCGGCCGCGAGCTCACCCCTCCACTTT,CASSYRPSAASSPLHF
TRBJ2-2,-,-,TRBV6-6,TGTGCCAGCAGTCCTAATTCGGGCTGGCGAACCGGGGAGCTGTTTTTT,CASSPNSGWRTGELFF
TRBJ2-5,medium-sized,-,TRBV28,TGTGCCAGCAGTTTGGGCGGCGCCGAGGGAGAGACCCAGTACTTC,CASSLGGAEGETQYF
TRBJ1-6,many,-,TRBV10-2,TGCGCCAGCTCCCTACAGGATAATTCACCCCTCCACTTT,CASSLQDNSPLHF
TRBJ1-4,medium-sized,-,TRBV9,TGTGCCAGCAGCGTAGGGGGCAGATTTGCAACTAATGAAAAACTGTTTTTT,CASSVGGRFATNEKLFF
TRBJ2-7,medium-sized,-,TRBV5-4,TGTGCCAGCAGCTTAGGTGGGAAGTACGAGCAGTACTTC,CASSLGGKYEQYF
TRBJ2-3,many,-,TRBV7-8,TGTGCCAGCAGCTTACTGGGTGGCGTCCCAGATACGCAGTATTTT,CASSLLGGVPDTQYF
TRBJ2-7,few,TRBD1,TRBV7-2,TGTGCCAGCAGCTTGGGACAGGGTCTGTCCTACGAGCAGTACTTC,CASSLGQGLSYEQYF
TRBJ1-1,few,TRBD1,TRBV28,TGTGCCAGCAGTTCCCCTCGACAGGGCGAGGCCACTGAAGCTTTCTTT,CASSSPRQGEATEAFF